The present T cell receptor beta chain was sequenced within a study of blood T cells in healthy people across ages. The V end was cut by 3 bases, the J end by 0 bases, with 21 bases between. From germline, CDR1 is WNHNN and CDR2 SYGVQD (reference sequence). The CDR3 consists of 18 residues. Per sample, no less than 5 micrograms of total RNA were extracted. PCR was performed a second time for 7 to 11 cycles using a sample-barcoded 5' primer and a J-beta primer mix. Every molecule of cDNA carried a tag from a template-switch adaptor with 12 random nucleotides. MiXCR was run by TCRdb on the 5' RACE reads, yielding one entry per CDR3 protein. The sample records some 710,000 distinct CDR3 sequences, over 20% being singletons.

This TCR was sampled from a man in his sixties or seventies in good health. The V call is TRBV10-1, the J call TRBJ2-7; D might be TRBD2 (5 bases). Sequencing input: blood. This chain's CDR3 is CASSDSTKQRASSYEQYF. The CDR3, as DNA: TGCGCCAGCAGTGATTCTACTAAACAGAGGGCCTCCTCCTACGAGCAGTACTTC.